The entry that follows covers one T cell receptor beta chain sequence. Antigen specificity is unknown. This sample was taken from a study of T cell responses to AZD1222 COVID-19 vaccine. Findings of the study overall: Researchers took repertoire samples only after the peak T cell response had come.

CDR1 and CDR2 (germline): SEHNR, FQNEAQ (reference sequence). The CDR3 contains 16 residues. Trimming removed 7 bases at V and 0 bases at J, with 16 bases between. Data came from immunoSEQ multiplex PCR; TCRdb stores just in-frame clones and leaves some out. The sample shows about 160,000 clones, around 92% of them seen only once. The TCR originated in an adult in good health. Material: peripheral blood, obtained on day 0 of MenACWY control vaccination. The chain combines TRBV7-9 with TRBJ1-3; a possible D gene is TRBD1 (5 bases). The CDR3 reads CASTGGDRTSGNTIYF. Written as DNA, the CDR3 is TGTGCCAGCACCGGAGGGGACCGAACCTCTGGAAACACCATATATTTT.